The 18 T cell receptor beta chains in this list originate from one sample, sequenced in a study of early T cells in non-severe SARS-CoV-2 infection. TCRdb processed the 5' RACE reads anew with MiXCR; each CDR3 protein has one entry. The data show more than 25,000 distinct CDR3 sequences, about 4.5% seen once. The sample here was whole blood, taken at baseline. The origin of the receptors is an adult who was a healthcare worker with PCR-confirmed SARS-CoV-2 infection or an uninfected control (not recorded which).

This clonotype was seen at least ten times. The chain employs TRBV12-3 or TRBV12-4 and TRBJ2-4; a weak D match, TRBD1 (5 bases). This CDR3 is built from 15 residues. V was cut by 6 bases and J by 5 bases, with 17 bases left in between. The CDR3 sequence is CASSSRALLENIQYF. CDR3 in DNA: TGTGCCAGCAGCTCCAGGGCCCTTCTGGAAAACATTCAGTACTTC.

The chain combines TRBV6-2 or TRBV6-3 with TRBJ2-7, with D tentatively TRBD2 (5 bases). The V end lost 1 base, the J end lost 5 bases, and 15 bases lay between the germline ends. The CDR3 covers 15 residues. The germline V gene has CDR1 MNHEY and CDR2 SVGEGT. The CDR3 bases are TGTGCCAGCAGTTACTACAGCGGAGCCGGGGACGAGCAGTACTTC. Its protein is CASSYYSGAGDEQYF.

The rearrangement joins TRBV20-1 to TRBJ2-1; TRBD2 matches 11 bases. J lost 10 bases, V lost 2 bases, and 7 bases had no gene match. CDR1 and CDR2 from the germline V gene are DFQATT and SNEGSKA (reference sequence). The CDR3 runs 14 residues. In DNA form, the CDR3 reads TGCAGTGCTAGATTAGCGGGGGGGCTAGACGAGCAGTTCTTC. Translation: CSARLAGGLDEQFF.

The chain links TRBV7-6 to TRBJ1-3, with a tentative D call TRBD1 (5 bases). V lost 5 bases and J 0 bases, leaving 11 bases between the germline ends. The CDR3 consists of 15 residues. Germline-derived CDR1 and CDR2 are SGHVS and FNYEAQ. As DNA, the CDR3 is TGTGCCAGCAGCCGAAGCGGGGGCTCTGGAAACACCATATATTTT. Its translation is CASSRSGGSGNTIYF.

This clonotype has at least ten counts. The chain combines TRBV5-1 with TRBJ2-7; 10 bases line up with TRBD1. Germline V CDR1 and CDR2: SGHRS, YFSETQ. Trimming at V came to 3 bases and at J to 4 bases, leaving 7 bases not matched to a gene. CDR3 length equals 15 residues. The CDR3 DNA sequence: TGCGCCAGCAGCTCCACGGGGACAGGGGCGTACGAGCAGTACTTC. Translated: CASSSTGTGAYEQYF.

This clonotype was recorded at least ten times. This sequence joins TRBV13 and TRBJ2-5; 8 positions match TRBD1. The CDR3 spans 15 residues. The germline V gene encodes CDR1 PRHDT and CDR2 FYEKMQ (reference sequence). Losses at the gene ends were 5 bases for V and 0 bases for J; bases not matched to a gene: 5. CDR3 DNA sequence: TGTGCCAGCAGCCAACACAGGGGGGACCAAGAGACCCAGTACTTC. Its translation is CASSQHRGDQETQYF.

V usage is TRBV5-5 and J usage is TRBJ1-1; D remains unclear. V lost 3 bases to trimming and J lost 2 bases, with 11 bases between them. Looked up from germline, CDR1 is SGHKS and CDR2 is YYEKEE (reference sequence). The CDR3 has 14 amino acids. The CDR3 nucleotides are TGTGCCAGCAGCTCTCAAGGACTCAACACTGAAGCTTTCTTT. Protein sequence: CASSSQGLNTEAFF.

This clonotype was counted only a few times. The rearrangement joins TRBV7-2 to TRBJ2-7; D remains ambiguous. CDR1 SGHTA and CDR2 FQGNSA come from the germline V gene. The ends were cut back, 1 base at V and 3 bases at J, with 10 bases in the middle. This CDR3 has 14 amino acids. CDR3 residues: CASSLGSANYEQYF. CDR3 DNA: TGTGCCAGCAGCTTAGGGTCTGCGAACTACGAGCAGTACTTC.

Turning to this clonotype: This could be a read error, since a much larger clone is one nucleotide away. The rearrangement links TRBV29-1 to TRBJ2-7; D is unclear. This CDR3 comprises 11 residues. CDR1 is SQVTM, CDR2 ANQGSEA, per germline. The CDR3 nucleotides are TGCAGCATTGAAACTGGGTGGGAGCAGTACTTC. Its translation: CSIETGWEQYF.

The V call is TRBV7-6, the J call TRBJ2-6; D gene uncertain. The ends were cut back, 2 bases at V and 4 bases at J, with 21 bases in the middle. CDR3 size: 19 residues. CDR1 and CDR2 (germline): SGHVS, FNYEAQ. CDR3 region: CASSLSPRSISVGANVLTF. CDR3 in DNA: TGTGCCAGCAGCTTATCGCCGCGGAGCATAAGTGTAGGGGCCAACGTCCTGACTTTC. The full variable domain, in which reference TRBV7-6 and TRBJ2-6 provide the parts outside the CDR3, is GAGVSQSPRYKVTKRGQDVALRCDPISGHVSLYWYRQALGQGPEFLTYFNYEAQQDKSGLPNDRFSAERPEGSISTLTIQRTEQRDSAMYRCASSLSPRSISVGANVLTFGAGSRLTVL.

This sequence joins TRBV7-6 and TRBJ2-7, with D perhaps TRBD2 (6 bases). V was pared by 5 bases and J by 0 bases, with 20 bases between. The CDR3 sequence is 17 residues long. Germline V gene sequence: CDR1 SGHVS, CDR2 FNYEAQ. This chain's CDR3 is CASSGRVAGLISYEQYF. CDR3 DNA sequence: TGTGCCAGCAGCGGCAGGGTTGCGGGACTCATCTCCTACGAGCAGTACTTC.

This clonotype was seen ten or more times. DNA for the CDR3: TGTGCCAGCAGCGCCACAGGCGAGCAGTACTTC. This gives the protein CASSATGEQYF. The chain is built from TRBV9 and TRBJ2-7; D perhaps matches TRBD1 (5 bases). The CDR3 sequence is 11 residues long. The germline gives CDR1 SGDLS, CDR2 YYNGEE. V gave up 3 bases and J gave up 6 bases, with 7 bases separating them.

This clonotype occurred many times. The V gene is TRBV27, the J gene TRBJ2-7; TRBD1 might be the D (5 bases). Germline loops: CDR1 MNHEY, CDR2 SMNVEV (reference sequence). This CDR3 has 11 amino acids. V lost 4 bases and J 6 bases, leaving 7 bases between the germline ends. CDR3 coding DNA: TGTGCCAGCAGTTCAGGGTTCGAGCAGTACTTC. Translated: CASSSGFEQYF.

This clonotype was observed at least ten times. The chain recombines TRBV6-2 or TRBV6-3 with TRBJ2-7, with TRBD1 matching over 11 bases. The V and J ends lost 11 bases and 5 bases, in that order; junction bases with no gene match: 11. CDR1 is MNHEY, CDR2 SVGEGT, per germline. The length of the CDR3 is 14 residues. In nucleotides, the CDR3 is TGTGCCCTATCGGCCGGGACAGGGGGAAACGAGCAGTACTTC. It specifies CALSAGTGGNEQYF.

This clonotype was detected ten times or more. The chain joins TRBV6-6 to TRBJ2-5; 8 positions match TRBD1. The CDR3 length is 13 residues. The germline CDR1 and CDR2 sequences are MNHNY and SVGAGI (reference sequence). Trimming cost V 7 bases and J 2 bases; bases outside gene matches: 3. The CDR3 spells CASIRQGQETQYF. The CDR3, as DNA: TGTGCCAGCATTCGACAGGGGCAAGAGACCCAGTACTTC.

This clonotype came up many times. This chain uses TRBV6-6 with TRBJ1-5; 7 bases map to TRBD1. The V and J ends lost 4 bases and 1 base, in that order; junction bases with no gene match: 13. CDR1 is MNHNY, CDR2 SVGAGI, per germline (reference sequence). The CDR3 runs to 18 residues. CDR3 coding DNA: TGTGCCAGCAGTTCCGTGAGACAGGGAGGTGGAAGCAATCAGCCCCAGCATTTT. Protein: CASSSVRQGGGSNQPQHF.

Ten or more counts support this clonotype. The chain combines TRBV18 with TRBJ2-5, with a possible D match to TRBD2 (6 bases). The CDR3 has 15 amino acids. Germline V gives CDR1 KGHSH, CDR2 LQKENI. Trimming cost V 3 bases and J 2 bases, with 13 bases left between them. DNA of the CDR3: TGTGCCAGCTCACCGGCGACTAGGGGACAAGAGACCCAGTACTTC. Amino acid sequence: CASSPATRGQETQYF.

This clonotype was observed at least ten times. The J gene is TRBJ2-6, the V gene TRBV29-1, with D perhaps TRBD1 (6 bases). Germline V gives CDR1 SQVTM, CDR2 ANQGSEA. CDR3 length: 16 amino acids. With 8 bases removed from V and 0 bases from J, the gap between germline ends came to 17 bases. The CDR3 sequence: CSTARDIDSGANVLTF. CDR3 in DNA: TGCAGCACTGCTCGGGACATAGACTCTGGGGCCAACGTCCTGACTTTC. The entire variable domain, with the rest obtained from reference TRBV29-1 and TRBJ2-6, is as follows: SAVISQKPSRDICQRGTSLTIQCQVDSQVTMMFWYRQQPGQSLTLIATANQGSEATYESGFVIDKFPISRPNLTFSTLTVSNMSPEDSSIYLCSTARDIDSGANVLTFGAGSRLTVL.